This T cell receptor (beta chain) was recovered during a study of molecular identifiers for immune sequencing clone quantification. The authors built bulk TCR libraries by previously described methods with listed TCR primers. In TCRdb, the PCR reads were re-called with MiXCR into one record per CDR3 protein. The data show about 640,000 distinct CDR3 sequences, 20% seen once. In this sample, this clonotype turned up many times. The CDR3 covers 15 residues. V lost 2 bases to trimming and J lost 5 bases, with 12 bases between them. The germline V gene encodes CDR1 SGHVS and CDR2 FNYEAQ. The chain recombines TRBV7-6 with TRBJ1-4, with D uncertain. Sequenced: naive CD8+ T cells from blood, with Jurkat cell RNA spiked in. The subset: FACS-sorted CD8+CD4-CCR7+CD45RA+ naive T cells. The receptor was derived from a human donor in good health. Some libraries in this study had Jurkat cell RNA spiked in. CDR3 residues: CASSLSAAENEKLFF. CDR3 coding DNA: TGTGCCAGCAGCTTATCGGCAGCCGAAAATGAAAAACTGTTTTTT.